This TCR beta chain was recorded in a study of blood T cell repertoires in COVID-19 (TCRdb year 2020). For the study in its entirety: Collaborator samples came from the United States, Italy and Spain and covered acute and convalescent phases of COVID-19. The material from the prospective study consisted of cDNA or gDNA derived from T cells, B-cell-depleted T cells, or PBMCs. The dataset comprised deeply sampled blood TCRbeta repertoires from subjects exposed to, actively infected with, or recovered from COVID-19. The repertoires were released in a freely available public database intended as a resource for research on the immune response to SARS-CoV-2. Samples came from the ongoing ImmuneRACE study (first 160 participants) plus 1,254 subjects from 6 global collaborators. Sample metadata almost always included a de-identified subject ID, COVID-19 status, age in years and sex. HLA class I and class II types, where available, came from metadata supplied by the sample provider rather than from assay-based typing. Overall study results and their limits: Clinical and demographic metadata were provided uncurated, with the amount varying by source and participant.

TCRbeta CDR3 regions were amplified from genomic DNA by means of the immunoSEQ Assay, a bias-controlled multiplex PCR. In the authors' own workflow: Within the assay, amplification of reference gene primers was used to estimate how many nucleated cells each sample contained. To quantify the absolute abundance of each unique TCRbeta CDR3 rearrangement, sequence reads were collapsed and filtered. For each sample, productive Simpson clonality was calculated by taking the square root of Simpson's diversity index across productive rearrangements. Entries here come from immuneACCESS through TCRdb and include only in-frame sequences with V and J called. Some clones fail to appear in such tables; in the studies checked, an unresolved V gene covers under half of the shortfall, and the cause of the remainder is unknown. V, J and clone size reflect that table, while D and trimming were determined from the DNA. Across this sample there are 310,000 or so clones, with 85% to 90% seen only once. The ten top clones hold about 10% of the sample.

Participants in the prospective study were enrolled through a virtual design, were aged roughly 18 to 100 years, and lived in roughly 25 United States geographic areas. In the prospective study, participants were assigned to cohorts based on the clinical history participants reported in a screening survey and a study questionnaire. Recovered participants in ImmuneRACE Cohort 3 were defined as having two consecutive negative NP/OP PCR tests, clearance from a healthcare professional, or resolution of symptoms. Each participant in the prospective study had whole blood, serum and a nasopharyngeal or oropharyngeal swab collected by mobile phlebotomists. Participants in the prospective study had the option to provide additional blood draws and questionnaires over a roughly 2-month period. Blood samples from the prospective study were shipped frozen or at room temperature prior to DNA extraction. The CDR3 measures 13 amino acids from cysteine to phenylalanine. The sequence is cut down to CDR3 DNA, 39 bases in frame from base 1. The germline V gene (reference sequence) provides CDR1 LNHDA and CDR2 SQIVND. The V and J ends are trimmed by 7 bases and 5 bases, leaving 13 bases between them.

With respect to this clone: This clone's antigen is unknown. No much larger clone exists at a distance of one base, and base qualities are not known.

The sequenced sample was PBMCs or T cells enriched from blood (not recorded which). Rearrangement joined TRBV19 to TRBJ2-3; a weak D assignment points to TRBD1 (6 bases agree). The TCR originated in a woman aged 18-29 years who had recovered from COVID-19. The DNA sequence is TGTGCCAGTACCCTGGACAGTCGAGATACGCAGTATTTT. Its translation reads: CASTLDSRDTQYF.